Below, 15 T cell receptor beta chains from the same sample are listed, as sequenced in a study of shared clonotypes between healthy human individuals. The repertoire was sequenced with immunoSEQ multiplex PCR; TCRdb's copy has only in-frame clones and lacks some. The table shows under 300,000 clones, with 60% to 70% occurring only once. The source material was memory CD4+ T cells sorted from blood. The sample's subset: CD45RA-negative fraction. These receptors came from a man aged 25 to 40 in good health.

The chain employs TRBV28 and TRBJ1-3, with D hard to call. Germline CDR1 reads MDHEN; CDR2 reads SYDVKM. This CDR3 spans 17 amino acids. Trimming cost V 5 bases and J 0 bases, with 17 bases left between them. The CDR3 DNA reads TGTGCCAGCAGTCACCGATCGAGCGGCCGCTCTGGAAACACCATATATTTT. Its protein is CASSHRSSGRSGNTIYF.

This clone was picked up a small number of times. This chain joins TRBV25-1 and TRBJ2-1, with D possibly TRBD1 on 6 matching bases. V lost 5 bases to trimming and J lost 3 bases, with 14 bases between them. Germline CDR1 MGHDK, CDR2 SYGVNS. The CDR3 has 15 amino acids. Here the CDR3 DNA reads TGTGCCAGCAGTCCCCCAGGGGACGTCTACAATGAGCAGTTCTTC. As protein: CASSPPGDVYNEQFF.

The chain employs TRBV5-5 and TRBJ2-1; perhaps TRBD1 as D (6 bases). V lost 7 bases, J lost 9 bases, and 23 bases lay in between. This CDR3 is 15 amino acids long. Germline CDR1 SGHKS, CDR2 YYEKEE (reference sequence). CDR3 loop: CASRIGAARGGEQFF. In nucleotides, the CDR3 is TGTGCCAGCCGAATTGGGGCCGCCAGGGGTGGTGAGCAGTTCTTC. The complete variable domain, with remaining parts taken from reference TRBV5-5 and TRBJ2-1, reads DAGVTQSPTHLIKTRGQQVTLRCSPISGHKSVSWYQQVLGQGPQFIFQYYEKEERGRGNFPDRFSARQFPNYSSELNVNALLLGDSALYLCASRIGAARGGEQFFGPGTRLTVL.

This chain's CDR3 is CASSLGDRGGSNQPQHF. The CDR3 DNA reads as TGTGCCAGTAGCCTGGGGGACAGGGGGGGTAGCAATCAGCCCCAGCATTTT. The V gene is TRBV19, the J gene TRBJ1-5; 11 bases are shared with TRBD1. Germline CDR1 reads LNHDA; CDR2 reads SQIVND (reference sequence). J was trimmed by 0 bases and V by 6 bases; bases with no gene match: 7. The CDR3 sequence is 17 residues long.

CDR3 amino acids: CASSLGLYNEQFF. The CDR3 region has the DNA TGTGCCAGCAGCTTGGGACTCTACAATGAGCAGTTCTTC. This chain joins TRBV28 and TRBJ2-1, with a weak D call TRBD2 (6 bases). CDR3 length: 13 residues. V lost 6 bases and J lost 3, with 9 bases in between. Germline assignment: CDR1 MDHEN and CDR2 SYDVKM.

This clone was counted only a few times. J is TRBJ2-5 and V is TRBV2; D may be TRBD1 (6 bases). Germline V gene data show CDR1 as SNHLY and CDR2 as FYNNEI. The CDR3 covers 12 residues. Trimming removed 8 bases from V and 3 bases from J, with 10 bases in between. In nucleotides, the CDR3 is TGTGCCAGCGGTAGGACAGAAGAGACCCAGTACTTC. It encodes CASGRTEETQYF.

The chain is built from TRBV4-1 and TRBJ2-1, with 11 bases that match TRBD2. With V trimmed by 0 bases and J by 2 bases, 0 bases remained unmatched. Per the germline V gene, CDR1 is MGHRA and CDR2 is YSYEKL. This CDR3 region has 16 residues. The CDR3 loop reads CASSQEGLAAYNEQFF. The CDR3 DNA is TGCGCCAGCAGCCAAGAGGGACTAGCGGCCTACAATGAGCAGTTCTTC.

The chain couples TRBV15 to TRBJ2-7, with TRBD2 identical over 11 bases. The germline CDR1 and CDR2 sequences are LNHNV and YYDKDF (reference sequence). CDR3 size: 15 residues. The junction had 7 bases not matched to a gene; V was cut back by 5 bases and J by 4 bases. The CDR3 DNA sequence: TGTGCCACCAGCCCGCTGACTAGCGGGAAGTACGAGCAGTACTTC. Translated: CATSPLTSGKYEQYF.

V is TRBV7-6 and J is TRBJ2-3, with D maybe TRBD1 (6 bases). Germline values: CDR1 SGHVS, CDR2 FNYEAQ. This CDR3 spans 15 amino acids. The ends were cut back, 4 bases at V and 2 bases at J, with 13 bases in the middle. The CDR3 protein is CASSSPQGLTDTQYF. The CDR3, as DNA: TGTGCCAGCAGCTCCCCGCAGGGGCTCACAGATACGCAGTATTTT.

The CDR3 spells CASSTRTGARDEQFF. CDR3 nucleotides: TGTGCCAGCAGCACCAGGACAGGGGCGAGGGATGAGCAGTTCTTC. The chain employs TRBV21-1 and TRBJ2-1; the D call of TRBD1 is as the table states it, not checked on the DNA. TRBV21-1 is a pseudogene. The CDR3 length is 15 residues.

The CDR3 region is CASKQENTGELFF. CDR3 nucleotides: TGTGCCAGCAAGCAGGAGAACACCGGGGAGCTGTTTTTT. The chain links TRBV2 to TRBJ2-2; D call uncertain. There are 13 residues in the CDR3. Trimming removed 7 bases at V and 1 base at J, with 7 bases between. CDR1 and CDR2 (germline): SNHLY, FYNNEI.

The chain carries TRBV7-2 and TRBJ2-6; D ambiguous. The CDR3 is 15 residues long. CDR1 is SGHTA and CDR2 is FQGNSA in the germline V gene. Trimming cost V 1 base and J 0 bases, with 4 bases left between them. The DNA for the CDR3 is TGTGCCAGCAGCTTAGAGTTCTCTGGGGCCAACGTCCTGACTTTC. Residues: CASSLEFSGANVLTF.

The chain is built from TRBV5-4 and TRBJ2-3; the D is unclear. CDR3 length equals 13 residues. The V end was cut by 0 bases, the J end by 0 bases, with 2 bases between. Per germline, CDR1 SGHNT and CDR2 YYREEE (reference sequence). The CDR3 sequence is CASSLGSTDTQYF. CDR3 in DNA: TGTGCCAGCAGCTTGGGGAGCACAGATACGCAGTATTTT.

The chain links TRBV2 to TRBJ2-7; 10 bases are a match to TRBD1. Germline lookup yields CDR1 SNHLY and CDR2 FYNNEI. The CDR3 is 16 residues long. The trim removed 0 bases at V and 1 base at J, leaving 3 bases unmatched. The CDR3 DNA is TGTGCCAGCAGTGAAGCACCGGGACAGGGGTCCTACGAGCAGTACTTC. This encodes CASSEAPGQGSYEQYF.

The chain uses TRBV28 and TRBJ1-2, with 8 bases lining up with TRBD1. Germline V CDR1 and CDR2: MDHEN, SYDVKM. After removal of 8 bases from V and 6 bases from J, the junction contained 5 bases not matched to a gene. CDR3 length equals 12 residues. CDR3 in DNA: TGTGCCAGCCGCCGGGACAGGCATGGCTACACCTTC. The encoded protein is CASRRDRHGYTF.